This T cell receptor beta chain was found in a study of T cell repertoires in cytomegalovirus infection. Worth noting for this clonotype: Its antigen is not identified.

MiXCR, run by TCRdb on the reads, gives a single entry per CDR3 protein. The table shows about 60,000 distinct CDR3 sequences, with about a third occurring only once. The CDR3 extends over 15 amino acids. Germline values: CDR1 SGHAT, CDR2 FQNNGV. Trimming removed 5 bases at V and 1 base at J, with 14 bases between. The receptor was isolated from a human donor in good health (CMV status not recorded). Some clones in this sample may be carry-over from other donors' samples. The chain joins TRBV11-2 to TRBJ1-2; possible D gene TRBD1, 5 bases. The sample was PBMCs, sequenced either directly or after in vitro stimulation (not recorded which). The CDR3 DNA sequence: TGTGCCAGCAGCACCACTGGGGGGTTTAACTATGGCTACACCTTC. It codes for CASSTTGGFNYGYTF.